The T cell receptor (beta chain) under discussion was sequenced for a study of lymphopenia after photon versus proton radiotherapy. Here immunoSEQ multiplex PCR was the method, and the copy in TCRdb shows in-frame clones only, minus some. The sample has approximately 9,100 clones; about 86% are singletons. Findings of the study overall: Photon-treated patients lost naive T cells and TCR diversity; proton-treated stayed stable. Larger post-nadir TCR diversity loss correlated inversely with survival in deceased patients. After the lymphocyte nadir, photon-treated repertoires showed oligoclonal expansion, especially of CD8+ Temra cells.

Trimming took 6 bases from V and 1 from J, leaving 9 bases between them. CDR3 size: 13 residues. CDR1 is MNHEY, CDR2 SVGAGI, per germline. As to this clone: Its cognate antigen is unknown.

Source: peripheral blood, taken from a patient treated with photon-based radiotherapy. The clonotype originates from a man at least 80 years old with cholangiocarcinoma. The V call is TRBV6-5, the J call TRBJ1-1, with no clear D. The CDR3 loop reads CASRSGRNTEAFF. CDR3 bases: TGTGCCAGCAGAAGCGGGAGGAACACTGAAGCTTTCTTT.